What follows are 10 T cell receptor beta chains derived from one specimen sequenced in a study of T cell changes during pregnancy in multiple sclerosis. Profiled with immunoSEQ multiplex PCR; TCRdb holds only in-frame clones, not every one. The sample has approximately 51,000 clones, roughly 90% seen once; the top ten hold under 0.7%. The sequenced sample was CD4+ T cells from peripheral blood mononuclear cells, obtained after pregnancy. All receptors derive from a female donor with multiple sclerosis, enrolled in a pregnancy study.

The V gene is TRBV6-5, the J gene TRBJ2-2; D gene unclear. V was shortened by 6 bases and J by 5 bases, with 13 bases between the two germline ends. Germline-derived CDR1 and CDR2 are MNHEY and SVGAGI. The CDR3 runs to 14 residues. The CDR3 coding sequence is TGTGCCAGCAGACACAAGACGACTACCGGGGAGCTGTTTTTT. As protein: CASRHKTTTGELFF.

The V gene is TRBV19, the J gene TRBJ2-3, with 10 bases that match TRBD2. This CDR3 has 17 residues. Germline assignment: CDR1 LNHDA and CDR2 SQIVND (reference sequence). The V gene end was trimmed by 3 bases and the J gene end by 4 bases; junction bases not matched to a gene: 10. The CDR3 DNA follows: TGTGCCAGTAGTATGGGTCTCCTAGCGGGAGTGTCAGATACGCAGTATTTT. It specifies CASSMGLLAGVSDTQYF. Looking up the rest from reference TRBV19 and TRBJ2-3 gives the full variable domain: DGGITQSPKYLFRKEGQNVTLSCEQNLNHDAMYWYRQDPGQGLRLIYYSQIVNDFQKGDIAEGYSVSREKKESFPLTVTSAQKNPTAFYLCASSMGLLAGVSDTQYFGPGTRLTVL.

This chain connects TRBV7-3 to TRBJ2-5; 9 nucleotides align to TRBD2. CDR3 length: 13 amino acids. The germline CDR1 and CDR2 sequences are SGHTA and FQGTGA. J gave up 3 bases and V 5 bases, and 1 base lay outside the gene matches. The DNA of the CDR3 is TGTGCCAGCAGCCGCGGGGGGGAAGAGACCCAGTACTTC. Translated, it gives CASSRGGEETQYF.

The chain combines TRBV7-2 with TRBJ2-7, with 10 bases matching TRBD2. This CDR3 comprises 16 residues. Trimming cost V 3 bases and J 2 bases; bases outside gene matches: 7. CDR1 is SGHTA and CDR2 is FQGNSA in the germline V gene. CDR3 loop: CASSFGGLAGAYEQYF. In nucleotides, the CDR3 is TGTGCCAGCAGCTTTGGGGGGCTAGCGGGAGCCTACGAGCAGTACTTC. The variable domain in full, completed from reference TRBV7-2 and TRBJ2-7, reads GAGVSQSPSNKVTEKGKDVELRCDPISGHTALYWYRQSLGQGLEFLIYFQGNSAPDKSGLPSDRFSAERTGGSVSTLTIQRTQQEDSAVYLCASSFGGLAGAYEQYFGPGTRLTVT.

This sequence joins TRBV11-3 and TRBJ2-6; a weak D match, TRBD2 (6 bases). V lost 7 bases and J lost 0, with 13 bases in between. Germline lookup yields CDR1 SGHNT and CDR2 YENEEA. This CDR3 spans 16 amino acids. Here the CDR3 reads CASNSPGSSGANVLTF. CDR3 bases: TGTGCCAGCAACTCCCCCGGGAGCTCTGGGGCCAACGTCCTGACTTTC. Drawing the rest from reference TRBV11-3 and TRBJ2-6, the complete variable domain is EAGVVQSPRYKIIEKKQPVAFWCNPISGHNTLYWYLQNLGQGPELLIRYENEEAVDDSQLPKDRFSAERLKGVDSTLKIQPAELGDSAVYLCASNSPGSSGANVLTFGAGSRLTVL.

This rearrangement joins TRBV6-1 to TRBJ1-5; TRBD1 agrees at 8 bases. The V and J ends lost 6 bases and 1 base, in that order; junction bases with no gene match: 5. The V gene's germline CDR1 is MNHNS and CDR2 SASEGT. There are 15 residues in the CDR3. CDR3 loop: CASRGTGASNQPQHF. The DNA of the CDR3 is TGTGCCAGCAGGGGGACAGGCGCCAGCAATCAGCCCCAGCATTTT.

This chain joins TRBV29-1 and TRBJ1-2; 10 nucleotides line up with TRBD1. There are 12 residues in the CDR3. V lost 5 bases, J lost 7 bases, and 4 bases stayed unmatched. Germline CDR1 SQVTM, CDR2 ANQGSEA. CDR3 nucleotides: TGCAGCGTTTTTCGACAGGGGGCTGGCTACACCTTC. It codes for CSVFRQGAGYTF. The complete variable domain, with remaining parts taken from reference TRBV29-1 and TRBJ1-2, reads SAVISQKPSRDICQRGTSLTIQCQVDSQVTMMFWYRQQPGQSLTLIATANQGSEATYESGFVIDKFPISRPNLTFSTLTVSNMSPEDSSIYLCSVFRQGAGYTFGSGTRLTVV.

This chain connects TRBV5-6 to TRBJ2-2; D is unclear. The germline gives CDR1 SGHDT, CDR2 YYEEEE. Trimming took 3 bases from V and 5 from J, leaving 17 bases between them. The CDR3 loop spans 16 amino acids. The CDR3 reads CASSSSYRRWTGELFF. Written as DNA, the CDR3 is TGTGCCAGCAGCTCATCGTATCGGAGATGGACCGGGGAGCTGTTTTTT.

V is TRBV25-1 and J is TRBJ2-5; perhaps TRBD2 as D (6 bases). V shed 0 bases and J shed 3 bases, with 8 bases lying between them. CDR1 and CDR2 (germline): MGHDK, SYGVNS. There are 14 residues in the CDR3. CDR3 sequence (DNA): TGTGCCAGCAGTGAATATTTAGCGGAAGAGACCCAGTACTTC. Translating it yields CASSEYLAEETQYF.

The chain is built from TRBV19 and TRBJ1-5; maybe TRBD1 (5 bases). The CDR3 sequence is 13 residues long. Germline V gene lookup returns CDR1 LNHDA and CDR2 SQIVND (reference sequence). Trimming stripped 5 bases from V and 9 bases from J, with 14 bases between. As DNA, the CDR3 is TGTGCCAGTAGTGAGACAGCCTCGGGGCCCCAGCATTTT. This codes for CASSETASGPQHF.